This entry lists 24 T cell receptor beta chains sequenced from one sample in a study of Ad26.COV2.S vaccination and SARS-CoV-2 variants. Treatment specified: some 20 received Ad26.COV2.S at low or high dose, single or two shots; a few received placebo; per-sample allocation not given. Samples came from day 63 after the first vaccine or placebo injection. Some clones are missing from TCRdb's copy, which holds only in-frame ones; the method was immunoSEQ multiplex PCR. In the table there are around 400,000 clones, about 93% of which are singletons. The material sequenced was peripheral blood, taken in a trial of Ad26.COV2.S vaccine versus placebo. The origin of the receptors is a person aged 18-65 years who received the Ad26.COV2.S COVID-19 vaccine or a placebo.

The chain joins TRBV9 to TRBJ2-7; D might be TRBD1 or TRBD2, each matching 7 bases. V lost 4 bases and J 3 bases, leaving 14 bases between the germline ends. The CDR3 totals 14 residues. Germline V gene sequence: CDR1 SGDLS, CDR2 YYNGEE. CDR3 loop: CASSPGGESYEQYF. CDR3 nucleotide sequence: TGTGCCAGCAGCCCAGGGGGGGAAAGCTACGAGCAGTACTTC.

This clone was seen once. This chain joins TRBV4-1 and TRBJ2-1; 9 bases agree with TRBD2. Germline CDR1 reads MGHRA; CDR2 reads YSYEKL. The CDR3 sequence is 16 residues long. Trimming cost V 0 bases and J 4 bases; bases outside gene matches: 4. The CDR3 DNA follows: TGCGCCAGCAGCCAAGATGGGCGGGGGGGATACAATGAGCAGTTCTTC. It translates to CASSQDGRGGYNEQFF.

The chain couples TRBV6-4 to TRBJ2-5, with 11 bases that match TRBD1. The CDR3 is 16 amino acids. V was clipped by 5 bases and J by 4 bases; unmatched bases: 9. The V gene's germline CDR1 is MRHNA and CDR2 SNTAGT. Here the CDR3 reads CASSTSRGQGGETQYF. The CDR3 DNA follows: TGTGCCAGCAGTACTTCTAGGGGACAGGGGGGAGAGACCCAGTACTTC.

The J gene is TRBJ1-1, the V gene TRBV21-1. TRBV21-1 is tagged as a pseudogene. The CDR3 spans 12 residues. The chain's CDR3 is CASSKGGTEAFF. The CDR3 bases are TGTGCCAGCAGCAAAGGGGGCACTGAAGCTTTCTTT.

This chain links TRBV6-5 with TRBJ1-2, with TRBD1 as a possible D gene (6 bases). V lost 2 bases to trimming and J lost 4 bases, with 8 bases between them. The CDR3 contains 13 residues. CDR1 and CDR2 from the germline V gene are MNHEY and SVGAGI. The CDR3 region is CASSYRGIYGYTF. The CDR3 region has the DNA TGTGCCAGCAGTTACAGGGGGATCTATGGCTACACCTTC.

This chain links TRBV5-1 with TRBJ2-3; D is uncertain. Trimming cost V 1 base and J 3 bases, with 6 bases left between them. CDR1 and CDR2 (germline): SGHRS, YFSETQ. The CDR3 has 13 residues. The CDR3 region is CASSLPQTDTQYF. Written as DNA, the CDR3 is TGCGCCAGCAGCTTGCCCCAAACAGATACGCAGTATTTT.

The chain is built from TRBV6-6 and TRBJ2-7; possibly TRBD2 for D (6 bases). The CDR3 has 14 residues. Germline-derived CDR1 and CDR2 are MNHNY and SVGAGI (reference sequence). V dropped 0 bases and J dropped 1 base, with 7 bases sitting between them. The CDR3 reads CASSYSAGSYEQYF. The CDR3 bases are TGTGCCAGCAGTTACTCTGCGGGGTCCTACGAGCAGTACTTC.

The chain carries TRBV25-1 and TRBJ1-2, with D unclear. Germline-derived CDR1 and CDR2 are MGHDK and SYGVNS. Deletions cut 1 base from V and 8 bases from J, with 17 bases between. The CDR3 length is 15 residues. The CDR3 bases are TGTGCCAGCAGTGAATCTCTTGGCGCCGGCATCGGCTACACCTTC. Residues: CASSESLGAGIGYTF.

The rearrangement joins TRBV7-2 to TRBJ1-2, with 8 nucleotides matching TRBD1. With V trimmed by 5 bases and J by 7 bases, 9 bases remained unmatched. This CDR3 region has 14 residues. Germline-derived CDR1 and CDR2 are SGHTA and FQGNSA. CDR3 nucleotides: TGTGCCAGCAGCCTCGAGGACAGGGCGGGTGGCTACACCTTC. Encoded protein: CASSLEDRAGGYTF.

The chain carries TRBV7-9 and TRBJ1-2, with D tentatively TRBD1 (5 bases). V dropped 5 bases and J dropped 7 bases, with 8 bases sitting between them. Germline V CDR1 and CDR2: SEHNR, FQNEAQ (reference sequence). The CDR3 loop spans 11 amino acids. The CDR3 is CASSGRGGYTF. CDR3 sequence (DNA): TGTGCCAGCAGCGGGAGGGGTGGCTACACCTTC.

V and J are TRBV5-1 and TRBJ2-1; possibly TRBD2 for D (5 bases). Trimming took 0 bases from V and 7 from J, leaving 11 bases between them. CDR1 SGHRS and CDR2 YFSETQ come from the germline V gene. CDR3 length: 14 amino acids. The DNA of the CDR3 is TGCGCCAGCAGCTTGGCCTCTTGGGAGAATGAGCAGTTCTTC. Translated: CASSLASWENEQFF.

J is TRBJ1-4 and V is TRBV7-6; D ambiguous. V was trimmed by 1 base and J by 6 bases, leaving 9 bases between them. Germline V gene sequence: CDR1 SGHVS, CDR2 FNYEAQ. This CDR3 is 14 amino acids long. CDR3 in DNA: TGTGCCAGCAGCTTAGGAGGGTTTGATGAAAAACTGTTTTTT. It specifies CASSLGGFDEKLFF.

The chain recombines TRBV19 with TRBJ1-2, with D possibly matching TRBD1 (5 bases). The germline CDR1 and CDR2 sequences are LNHDA and SQIVND (reference sequence). V lost 4 bases and J 2 bases, leaving 20 bases between the germline ends. The CDR3 has 17 residues. CDR3 in DNA: TGTGCCAGTAGTACCAGACAGACCACAAGGGGAAACTATGGCTACACCTTC. Amino acid sequence: CASSTRQTTRGNYGYTF.

V is TRBV9 and J is TRBJ2-3; D ambiguous. Germline V gives CDR1 SGDLS, CDR2 YYNGEE. V shed 1 base and J shed 0 bases, with 9 bases lying between them. This CDR3 comprises 15 residues. The CDR3 nucleotides are TGTGCCAGCAGCGTAAGGAGCACGAGCACAGATACGCAGTATTTT. Protein: CASSVRSTSTDTQYF.

The chain is built from TRBV27 and TRBJ2-7; 8 bases are a match to TRBD1. The CDR3 runs 14 residues. The V segment lost 6 bases and the J segment 4 bases; nucleotides outside the gene matches: 8. Germline assignment: CDR1 MNHEY and CDR2 SMNVEV (reference sequence). CDR3: CASRPQGAGYEQYF. CDR3 DNA: TGTGCCAGCAGACCCCAGGGGGCTGGGTACGAGCAGTACTTC.

The V gene is TRBV4-1, the J gene TRBJ2-2; 10 bases agree with TRBD1. Germline assignment: CDR1 MGHRA and CDR2 YSYEKL. This CDR3 region has 16 residues. Trimming took 3 bases from V and 4 from J; bases not matched to a gene: 5. CDR3: CASSQAWTGGTGELFF. The DNA for the CDR3 is TGCGCCAGCAGCCAGGCGTGGACAGGGGGCACCGGGGAGCTGTTTTTT.

The chain carries TRBV10-3 and TRBJ1-3; no definite D call. CDR1 ENHRY and CDR2 SYGVKD come from the germline V gene. V was pared by 1 base and J by 5 bases, with 12 bases between. This CDR3 region has 15 residues. The CDR3 protein is CAISEFTGNRNTIYF. The CDR3 DNA follows: TGTGCCATCAGTGAGTTTACCGGGAACCGAAACACCATATATTTT.

The DNA for the CDR3 is TGCAGCGTTATAGAAGGGGGCTATGGCTACACCTTC. This codes for CSVIEGGYGYTF. This rearrangement joins TRBV29-1 to TRBJ1-2; D may be TRBD1 (6 bases). Germline V gives CDR1 SQVTM, CDR2 ANQGSEA. Trimming took 5 bases from V and 4 from J, leaving 11 bases between them. The CDR3 spans 12 residues.

The table lists this clone with a count of one. The chain joins TRBV19 to TRBJ2-7, with TRBD1 matching over 7 bases. The CDR3 loop spans 15 amino acids. V lost 5 bases and J lost 0; bases outside the gene matches: 7. Germline loops: CDR1 LNHDA, CDR2 SQIVND (reference sequence). CDR3 coding DNA: TGTGCCAGTAGTCTCCTAGGGGGCAACTCCTACGAGCAGTACTTC. Translation gives CASSLLGGNSYEQYF.

In this sample, this clone turned up a few times. This sample also contains other DNA sequences that code for the same CDR3. As DNA, the CDR3 is TGTGCCAGCAGCCCCGACAGGAGCAATCAGCCCCAGCATTTT. This encodes CASSPDRSNQPQHF. The chain recombines TRBV9 with TRBJ1-5; D may be TRBD1 (6 bases). Germline CDR1 and CDR2: SGDLS and YYNGEE. Trimming stripped 4 bases from V and 1 base from J, with 9 bases between. This CDR3 contains 14 residues.

This clone appeared a few times. This chain connects TRBV18 to TRBJ1-5, with 7 bases identical to TRBD1. The V gene end was trimmed by 1 base and the J gene end by 4 bases; junction bases not matched to a gene: 1. Germline V gene data show CDR1 as KGHSH and CDR2 as LQKENI. The CDR3 totals 14 residues. CDR3 loop: CASSPQQGNQPQHF. The CDR3 nucleotides are TGTGCCAGCTCACCACAACAGGGGAATCAGCCCCAGCATTTT.

The chain combines TRBV28 with TRBJ1-5, with 7 bases matching TRBD1. Germline loops: CDR1 MDHEN, CDR2 SYDVKM. V was clipped by 6 bases and J by 3 bases; unmatched bases: 5. This CDR3 is built from 14 residues. This chain's CDR3 is CASSFRGFNQPQHF. The CDR3 DNA reads as TGTGCCAGCAGCTTCAGGGGGTTCAATCAGCCCCAGCATTTT.

The chain joins TRBV18 to TRBJ2-2; 9 nucleotides match TRBD2. CDR1 is KGHSH, CDR2 LQKENI, per germline. V dropped 3 bases and J dropped 3; count of bases not matched to a gene: 8. CDR3 length equals 17 residues. The CDR3 loop is CASSPLSGSFDTGELFF. DNA of the CDR3: TGTGCCAGCTCACCTCTTAGCGGGAGTTTCGACACCGGGGAGCTGTTTTTT.

The rearrangement uses TRBV10-3 and TRBJ2-3; TRBD2 might be the D (6 bases). This CDR3 is 14 amino acids long. Trimming removed 10 bases at V and 2 bases at J, with 16 bases between. Germline V lookup: CDR1 ENHRY, CDR2 SYGVKD. The CDR3 DNA reads as TGTGCCACCCTACCGGGACTCCTCACAGATACGCAGTATTTT. Protein product: CATLPGLLTDTQYF.